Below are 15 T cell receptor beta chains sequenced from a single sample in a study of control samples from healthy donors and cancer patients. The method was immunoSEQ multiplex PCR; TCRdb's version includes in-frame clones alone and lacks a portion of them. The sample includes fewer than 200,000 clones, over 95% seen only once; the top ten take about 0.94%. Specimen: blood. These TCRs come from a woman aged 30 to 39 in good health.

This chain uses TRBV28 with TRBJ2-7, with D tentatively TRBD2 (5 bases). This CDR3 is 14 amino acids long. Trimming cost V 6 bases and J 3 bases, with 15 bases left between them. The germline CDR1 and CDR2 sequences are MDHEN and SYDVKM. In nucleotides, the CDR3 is TGTGCCAGCAGAGTCCGGGAAGCCGACTACGAGCAGTACTTC. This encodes CASRVREADYEQYF.

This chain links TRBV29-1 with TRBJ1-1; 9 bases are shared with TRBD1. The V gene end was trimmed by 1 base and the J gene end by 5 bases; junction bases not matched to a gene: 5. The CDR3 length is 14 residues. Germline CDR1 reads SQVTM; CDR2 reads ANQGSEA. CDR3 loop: CSVEAQGARTEAFF. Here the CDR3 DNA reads TGCAGCGTTGAAGCACAGGGGGCTAGGACTGAAGCTTTCTTT.

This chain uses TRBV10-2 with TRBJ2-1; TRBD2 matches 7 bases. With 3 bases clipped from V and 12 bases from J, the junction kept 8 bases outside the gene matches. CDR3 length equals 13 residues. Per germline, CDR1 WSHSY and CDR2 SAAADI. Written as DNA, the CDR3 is TGCGCCAGCAGTGATCTGGCCTGGGGGGGGCAGTTCTTC. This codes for CASSDLAWGGQFF.

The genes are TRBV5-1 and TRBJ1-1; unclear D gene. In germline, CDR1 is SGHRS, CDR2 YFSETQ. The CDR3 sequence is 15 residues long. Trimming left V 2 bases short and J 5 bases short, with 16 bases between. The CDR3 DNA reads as TGCGCCAGCAGCTTACGGGGAACGTCCGGGACTGAAGCTTTCTTT. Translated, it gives CASSLRGTSGTEAFF.

For the CDR3, the DNA is TGTGCCAGCAGTTTTGGTGGTGAAGCTTTCTTT. Amino acids: CASSFGGEAFF. The chain recombines TRBV27 with TRBJ1-1; D is unresolved. Between the trimmed V and J ends, which lost 3 bases and 7 bases, there was a span of 6 bases. The CDR3 is 11 amino acids. Germline CDR1 MNHEY, CDR2 SMNVEV (reference sequence).

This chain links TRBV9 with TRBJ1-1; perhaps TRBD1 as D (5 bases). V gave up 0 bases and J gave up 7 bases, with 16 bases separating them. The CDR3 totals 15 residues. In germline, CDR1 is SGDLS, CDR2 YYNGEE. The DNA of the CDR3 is TGTGCCAGCAGCGTAGGACCCGGGGGGGAGGGTGAAGCTTTCTTT. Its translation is CASSVGPGGEGEAFF.

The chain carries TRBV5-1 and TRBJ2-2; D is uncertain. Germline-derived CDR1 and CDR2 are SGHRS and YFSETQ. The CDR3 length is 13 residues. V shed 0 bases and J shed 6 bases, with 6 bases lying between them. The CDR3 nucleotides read TGCGCCAGCAGCTTGGGACTTTCCGGGGAGCTGTTTTTT. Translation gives CASSLGLSGELFF.

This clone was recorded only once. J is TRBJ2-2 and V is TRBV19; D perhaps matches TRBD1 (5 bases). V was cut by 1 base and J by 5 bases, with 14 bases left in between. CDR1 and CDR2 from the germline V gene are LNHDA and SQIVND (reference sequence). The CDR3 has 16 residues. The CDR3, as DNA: TGTGCCAGTAGTATAGTGGGGCCAGCGAGGACCGGGGAGCTGTTTTTT. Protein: CASSIVGPARTGELFF.

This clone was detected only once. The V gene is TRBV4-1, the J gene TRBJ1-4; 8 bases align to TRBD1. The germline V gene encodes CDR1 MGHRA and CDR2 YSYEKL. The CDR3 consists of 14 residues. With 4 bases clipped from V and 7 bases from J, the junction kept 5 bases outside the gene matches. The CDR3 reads CASSLRTGSEKLFF. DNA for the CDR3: TGCGCCAGCAGCCTCAGGACAGGGAGTGAAAAACTGTTTTTT.

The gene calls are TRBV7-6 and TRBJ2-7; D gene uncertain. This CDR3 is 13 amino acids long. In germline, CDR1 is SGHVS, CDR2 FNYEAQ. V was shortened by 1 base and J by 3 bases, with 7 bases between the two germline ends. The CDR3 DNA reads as TGTGCCAGCAGCTTAGGCCCGAGCTACGAGCAGTACTTC. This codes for CASSLGPSYEQYF.

The CDR3 protein is CAWSVETDSSYEQYF. In DNA, the CDR3 is TGTGCCTGGAGTGTAGAGACGGATAGCTCCTACGAGCAGTACTTC. This chain uses TRBV30 with TRBJ2-7; no reliable D call. Trimming took 0 bases from V and 0 from J, leaving 12 bases between them. CDR1 GTSNPN and CDR2 SVGIG come from the germline V gene (reference sequence). The CDR3 has 15 amino acids.

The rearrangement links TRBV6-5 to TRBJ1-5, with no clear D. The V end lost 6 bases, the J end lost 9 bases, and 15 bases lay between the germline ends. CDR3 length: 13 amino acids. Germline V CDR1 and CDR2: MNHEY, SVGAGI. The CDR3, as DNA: TGTGCCAGCAGGGCCGGGGTCCAAACGCCCCAGCATTTT. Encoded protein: CASRAGVQTPQHF.

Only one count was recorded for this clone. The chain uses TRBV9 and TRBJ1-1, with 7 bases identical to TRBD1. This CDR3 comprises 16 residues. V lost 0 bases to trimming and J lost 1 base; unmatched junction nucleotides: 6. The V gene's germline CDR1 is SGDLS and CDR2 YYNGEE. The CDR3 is CASSVGGTATNTEAFF. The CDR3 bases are TGTGCCAGCAGCGTAGGAGGGACAGCCACGAACACTGAAGCTTTCTTT.

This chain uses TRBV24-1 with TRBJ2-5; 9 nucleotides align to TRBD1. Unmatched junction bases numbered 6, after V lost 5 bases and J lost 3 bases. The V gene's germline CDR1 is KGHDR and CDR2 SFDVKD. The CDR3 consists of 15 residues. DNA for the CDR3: TGTGCCACCAGTGCCCTTAGGACAGGGGAAGAGACCCAGTACTTC. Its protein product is CATSALRTGEETQYF.

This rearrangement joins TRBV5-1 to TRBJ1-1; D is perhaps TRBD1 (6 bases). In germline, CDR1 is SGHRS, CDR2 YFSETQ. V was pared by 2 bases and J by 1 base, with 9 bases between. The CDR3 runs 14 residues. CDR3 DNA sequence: TGCGCCAGCAGCTTAGGGACAACGAACACTGAAGCTTTCTTT. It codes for CASSLGTTNTEAFF.